This is a list of T cell receptor beta chains from one sample in a study of immune characterization of retroperitoneal liposarcoma. TCRdb re-derived calls from the PCR reads in MiXCR, one entry per CDR3 protein. Of over 8,000 distinct CDR3 sequences in the sample, 20% to 30% were seen once. The sequenced sample was blood. The source of these receptors is a male donor with retroperitoneal liposarcoma. The CDR3 runs from the conserved cysteine through the conserved F or W. A D gene is named only where the DNA matches it firmly. Clone size is given for some rows only: seen once, a few or many times, or a class if the clone is expanded.

many	TRBV4-1	16	TRBJ2-1	NA	TGCGCCAGCAGCCAAGAGTCAAGGCTTACATACAATGAGCAGTTCTTC	CASSQESRLTYNEQFF
NA	TRBV6-1	12	TRBJ2-5	NA	TGTGCCAGCGGAGGGGTGGCGGTGACCCAGTACTTC	CASGGVAVTQYF
NA	TRBV4-3	15	TRBJ2-7	TRBD2	TGCGCCAGCAGCCAAGGGGGGGGAAGCTCCTACGAGCAGTACTTC	CASSQGGGSSYEQYF
NA	TRBV3-1	17	TRBJ1-1	NA	TGTGCCAGCAGCCAAGTTTTTCCGGGAAAACGGGACACTGAAGCTTTCTTT	CASSQVFPGKRDTEAFF
NA	TRBV6-1	15	TRBJ1-2	TRBD1	TGTGCCAGCAGTGAAATCGGACAGGGCCGTTATGGCTACACCTTC	CASSEIGQGRYGYTF
many	TRBV6-1	15	TRBJ2-3	NA	TGTGCCAGCACCACATTTGGGGGGCGGACAGATACGCAGTATTTT	CASTTFGGRTDTQYF
many	TRBV6-1	15	TRBJ1-3	NA	TGTGCCAGCAGTGGACCCAGGGTCGCTGGAAACACCATATATTTT	CASSGPRVAGNTIYF
large	TRBV6-6	16	TRBJ2-2	NA	TGTGCCAGCAGTTACCGGTTCGGAGCGAACACCGGGGAGCTGTTTTTT	CASSYRFGANTGELFF
NA	TRBV6-1	11	TRBJ2-7	NA	TGTGCCAGCAGTGATGTTCACGAGCAGTACTTC	CASSDVHEQYF
NA	TRBV28	15	TRBJ2-5	TRBD2	TGTGCCAGCAGTTCGCCAGCGGGGGTACAAGAGACCCAGTACTTC	CASSSPAGVQETQYF
medium-sized	TRBV6-1	14	TRBJ2-2	TRBD1	TGTGCCAGTAGACAGGGGCATAACACCGGGGAGCTGTTTTTT	CASRQGHNTGELFF
many	TRBV6-1	15	TRBJ2-1	NA	TGTGCCAGCAGTGAAGCGACCGACTATTACAATGAGCAGTTCTTC	CASSEATDYYNEQFF
NA	TRBV23-1	17	TRBJ2-1	NA	TGCGCCAGCACCACGGGACACCCGGGGAGATCCTACAATGAGCAGTTCTTC	CASTTGHPGRSYNEQFF
NA	TRBV5-6	14	TRBJ2-1	NA	TGTGCCAGCAGCTCGACAGGGACTTACAATGAGCAGTTCTTC	CASSSTGTYNEQFF
NA	TRBV27	14	TRBJ1-2	TRBD1	TGTGCCAGCAGTTATTGGCAGGGGGTAGGTGGCTACACCTTC	CASSYWQGVGGYTF